In this sample, the clone carrying this TCR beta chain turned up a few times. Antigen specificity is unknown. Primers included in the PCR were 60 Vbeta and 13 Jbeta primers. Sequenced by immunoSEQ multiplex PCR; TCRdb stores in-frame clones only, minus some. The sample has some 120,000 clones, under 85% seen once. This sample stems from a study of cytomegalovirus exposure and HLA in healthy donors. Findings and limits, study-wide: Among TCR beta chains of equal frequency, HLA-associated ones were more clonally expanded in a later analysis. Later on, an analysis found that several of the most significant clusters appeared to be linked to common viral pathogens, which included parvovirus B19.

The germline CDR1 and CDR2 sequences are SEHNR and FQNEAQ (reference sequence). V lost 4 bases, J lost 9 bases, and 7 bases lay in between. This CDR3 region has 10 residues. Sequenced: PBMCs. This sequence joins TRBV7-9 and TRBJ2-7, with D perhaps matching TRBD2 (5 bases). The clonotype originates from a woman aged 45-65 years in good health and CMV-seropositive. This chain's CDR3 is CASSWGVQYF. The CDR3 DNA reads as TGTGCCAGCAGCTGGGGAGTGCAGTACTTC.